The 19 T cell receptor beta chains listed next were all sequenced from one sample in a study of blood T cell repertoires in COVID-19. The data were produced by immunoSEQ multiplex PCR, yet TCRdb's version contains in-frame clones alone and is incomplete. Here the sample spans about 150,000 clones, roughly 80% being singletons. Material for sequencing was peripheral blood. The receptor source for this set is a man between 45 and 60 years old with active or convalescent COVID-19.

V usage is TRBV11-1 and J usage is TRBJ2-5, with unresolved D. The germline gives CDR1 SGHAT, CDR2 FQDESV (reference sequence). This CDR3 contains 15 residues. V lost 0 bases and J 1 base, leaving 9 bases between the germline ends. CDR3: CASSLAGKVQETQYF. DNA of the CDR3: TGTGCCAGCAGCTTAGCGGGCAAAGTCCAAGAGACCCAGTACTTC.

The chain uses TRBV28 and TRBJ1-5, with TRBD1 matching over 9 bases. CDR3 size: 15 residues. The J segment lost 5 bases and the V segment lost 2 bases, leaving 4 bases of the junction unmatched. Germline-derived CDR1 and CDR2 are MDHEN and SYDVKM. The DNA for the CDR3 is TGTGCCAGCAGTTTACCGGGACAGGGTGATCAGCCCCAGCATTTT. Amino acids: CASSLPGQGDQPQHF.

This chain joins TRBV11-2 and TRBJ2-1, with TRBD2 matching 9 bases. The germline CDR1 and CDR2 sequences are SGHAT and FQNNGV. V dropped 1 base and J dropped 5; count of bases not matched to a gene: 9. This CDR3 contains 17 residues. This CDR3 is CASSLGVASGAHNEQFF. In nucleotides, the CDR3 is TGTGCCAGCAGCTTAGGGGTCGCTAGCGGGGCTCACAATGAGCAGTTCTTC.

The V call is TRBV9, the J call TRBJ2-7, with D perhaps TRBD2 (6 bases). The CDR3 consists of 15 residues. Trimming took 1 base from V and 3 from J, leaving 14 bases between them. Germline CDR1 and CDR2: SGDLS and YYNGEE. This CDR3 is CASSVRPAGDYEQYF. In DNA form, the CDR3 reads TGTGCCAGCAGCGTAAGACCAGCGGGCGACTACGAGCAGTACTTC.

The V and J genes are TRBV24-1 and TRBJ2-4; TRBD2 might be the D (6 bases). Germline V gene data show CDR1 as KGHDR and CDR2 as SFDVKD. The CDR3 contains 16 residues. The V end lost 2 bases, the J end lost 9 bases, and 19 bases lay between the germline ends. The DNA for the CDR3 is TGTGCCACCAGTGATTCCCTGTGGATGGCGGGGCTCATTCAGTACTTC. It is translated as CATSDSLWMAGLIQYF.

This clone was counted ten times or more. Other DNA sequences within the sample encode an identical CDR3. V and J are TRBV28 and TRBJ2-7; D is undetermined. Trimming left V 2 bases short and J 4 bases short, with 6 bases between. The germline V gene encodes CDR1 MDHEN and CDR2 SYDVKM. The CDR3 contains 12 residues. As DNA, the CDR3 is TGTGCCAGCAGTTTAGCGGTTTACGAGCAGTACTTC. Protein: CASSLAVYEQYF.

The gene calls are TRBV15 and TRBJ2-6; the D gene is possibly TRBD1 (6 bases). The V end was cut by 3 bases, the J end by 4 bases, with 10 bases between. The CDR3 contains 15 residues. Germline V gene sequence: CDR1 LNHNV, CDR2 YYDKDF (reference sequence). Written as DNA, the CDR3 is TGTGCCACCAGCAGCAGGGGAGCCGGGGCCAACGTCCTGACTTTC. This gives the protein CATSSRGAGANVLTF.

The CDR3: CASKVFRGGFQPQHF. The DNA for the CDR3 is TGTGCCAGTAAGGTCTTCCGAGGCGGATTTCAGCCCCAGCATTTT. The rearrangement links TRBV19 to TRBJ1-5, with D hard to call. Deletions cut 7 bases from V and 6 bases from J, with 19 bases between. The CDR3 extends over 15 amino acids. Germline-derived CDR1 and CDR2 are LNHDA and SQIVND (reference sequence).

This rearrangement joins TRBV7-2 to TRBJ2-1; no definite D call. CDR1 SGHTA and CDR2 FQGNSA come from the germline V gene. V lost 1 base and J lost 5, with 12 bases in between. The CDR3 is made up of 15 amino acids. The CDR3 sequence is CASSLVELQDNEQFF. The CDR3 nucleotides read TGTGCCAGCAGCTTAGTGGAATTGCAGGACAATGAGCAGTTCTTC.

This clone showed up just a few times. The V and J genes are TRBV11-2 and TRBJ1-4; tentatively, D is TRBD1 (6 bases). The CDR3 consists of 15 residues. The germline V gene has CDR1 SGHAT and CDR2 FQNNGV. Trimming shortened V by 5 bases and J by 0 bases, and 10 bases separated the two germline ends. The CDR3 sequence: CASSPRTATNEKLFF. In DNA, the CDR3 is TGTGCCAGCAGCCCGCGGACAGCAACTAATGAAAAACTGTTTTTT.

This clone appeared a few times. J is TRBJ2-2 and V is TRBV24-1, with 7 bases aligning to TRBD2. Germline loops: CDR1 KGHDR, CDR2 SFDVKD. Germline trimming cut 0 bases from V and 0 bases from J; bases unmatched to any gene: 6. The CDR3 sequence is 18 residues long. The CDR3: CATSDLQGLDANTGELFF. In nucleotides, the CDR3 is TGTGCCACCAGTGATTTGCAAGGACTAGACGCGAACACCGGGGAGCTGTTTTTT.

This clone was detected a few times. The V call is TRBV7-9, the J call TRBJ2-7; possible D gene TRBD2, 6 bases. This CDR3 comprises 14 residues. Between the trimmed V and J ends, which lost 5 bases and 5 bases, there was a span of 16 bases. Germline CDR1 is SEHNR and CDR2 is FQNEAQ (reference sequence). In DNA, the CDR3 is TGTGCCAGCAGCATTCCGGGGGTTGGAAACGAGCAGTACTTC. It is translated as CASSIPGVGNEQYF.

In DNA form, the CDR3 reads TGTGCCAGCAGTTTACAGGGGACCTACGAGCAGTACTTC. It is translated as CASSLQGTYEQYF. The V call is TRBV12-3 or TRBV12-4, the J call TRBJ2-7; D is perhaps TRBD1 (6 bases). V lost 2 bases and J lost 2, with 7 bases in between. The CDR3 consists of 13 residues.

This clone was observed a few times. The chain's CDR3 is CASSQVLTANTGELFF. In DNA form, the CDR3 reads TGTGCCAGCAGCCAAGTGCTCACGGCGAACACCGGGGAGCTGTTTTTT. The rearrangement joins TRBV14 to TRBJ2-2; D not resolved. Germline values: CDR1 SGHDN, CDR2 FVKESK. V lost 1 base, J lost 0 bases, and 9 bases lay in between. The CDR3 runs to 16 residues.

J is TRBJ2-7 and V is TRBV28, with 9 bases lining up with TRBD1. There are 14 residues in the CDR3. Germline CDR1 and CDR2: MDHEN and SYDVKM. V shed 4 bases and J 7 bases; nucleotides not matched to a gene: 8. The CDR3 spells CASSWTGEWWEQYF. DNA of the CDR3: TGTGCCAGCAGTTGGACAGGGGAGTGGTGGGAGCAGTACTTC.

This chain connects TRBV27 to TRBJ1-4; D is uncertain. This CDR3 has 13 amino acids. The V end lost 3 bases, the J end lost 1 base, and 3 bases lay between the germline ends. The V gene's germline CDR1 is MNHEY and CDR2 SMNVEV (reference sequence). The CDR3 loop is CASSFRTNEKLFF. The CDR3 region has the DNA TGTGCCAGCAGTTTTAGAACTAATGAAAAACTGTTTTTT.

This rearrangement joins TRBV19 to TRBJ2-2; 7 positions agree with TRBD2. Trimming at V came to 8 bases and at J to 5 bases, leaving 5 bases not matched to a gene. CDR3 length equals 13 residues. Germline CDR1 LNHDA, CDR2 SQIVND (reference sequence). DNA of the CDR3: TGTGCCAGTTCGTCGGGGGGAACCGGGGAGCTGTTTTTT. Translated: CASSSGGTGELFF.

The CDR3 region is CASSYPGQGARGANVLTF. CDR3 coding DNA: TGTGCCAGCAGCTATCCGGGACAGGGGGCGCGCGGGGCCAACGTCCTGACTTTC. The chain is built from TRBV7-6 and TRBJ2-6, with TRBD1 identical over 12 bases. CDR3 length: 18 residues. Germline V gene lookup returns CDR1 SGHVS and CDR2 FNYEAQ. The trim removed 4 bases at V and 4 bases at J, leaving 8 bases unmatched.

The rearrangement links TRBV27 to TRBJ2-1; D not certain. The V end was cut by 2 bases, the J end by 8 bases, with 13 bases between. CDR3 size: 14 residues. Germline CDR1 MNHEY, CDR2 SMNVEV (reference sequence). The CDR3 reads CASSLSSLVDEQFF. The CDR3 bases are TGTGCCAGCAGTTTAAGCTCGCTAGTCGATGAGCAGTTCTTC.